What follows are 32 T cell receptor beta chains derived from one specimen sequenced in a study of cytomegalovirus exposure and HLA in healthy donors (TCRdb year 2017). The library was generated by the immunoSEQ multiplex PCR assay. The immuneACCESS repertoire file appears here via TCRdb, limited to in-frame rearrangements. These files lack a portion of the clones; in checked studies, under half of the deficit traces to unresolved V genes, and the cause of the others is not known. The sample includes about 110,000 clones, with 85% to 90% observed a single time. Less than 2.5% of the sample comes from the top ten. Sequencing input: PBMCs. The source is a woman between 18 and 29 years old in good health and CMV-seronegative.

The rearrangement links TRBV7-9 to TRBJ1-3; 7 bases line up with TRBD1. The CDR3 sequence is 15 residues long. Trimming at V came to 5 bases and at J to 4 bases, leaving 8 bases not matched to a gene. The germline CDR1 and CDR2 sequences are SEHNR and FQNEAQ (reference sequence). The CDR3 DNA reads TGTGCCAGCAGCCCCAGGGGGATCACCGGAAACACCATATATTTT. This sequence encodes CASSPRGITGNTIYF. The variable domain in full, with the rest retrieved from reference TRBV7-9 and TRBJ1-3, is DTGVSQNPRHKITKRGQNVTFRCDPISEHNRLYWYRQTLGQGPEFLTYFQNEAQLEKSRLLSDRFSAERPKGSFSTLEIQRTEQGDSAMYLCASSPRGITGNTIYFGEGSWLTVV.

The chain carries TRBV4-2 and TRBJ1-2; a possible D gene is TRBD1 (5 bases). CDR3 length: 11 residues. V shed 1 base and J shed 13 bases, with 10 bases lying between them. CDR1 is LGHNA and CDR2 is YNFKEQ in the germline V gene. The CDR3 DNA follows: TGTGCCAGCAGCCAAGGGGGGAGGTCCACCTTC. This encodes CASSQGGRSTF.

J is TRBJ2-2 and V is TRBV7-2, with a tentative D call TRBD1 (6 bases). CDR3 length: 16 amino acids. Germline values: CDR1 SGHTA, CDR2 FQGNSA. The V gene lost 5 bases and the J gene lost 4 bases, with 17 bases spanning the gap. The CDR3 region has the DNA TGTGCCAGCAGCCCCGAGGCCAGGGGAAGCACCGGGGAGCTGTTTTTT. Translating it yields CASSPEARGSTGELFF.

This rearrangement joins TRBV4-3 to TRBJ2-1, with D maybe TRBD1 (6 bases). The CDR3 covers 20 residues. Germline values: CDR1 LGHNA, CDR2 YSLEER. Trimming pared 0 bases from V and 4 bases from J, leaving 25 bases between. CDR3 nucleotides: TGCGCCAGCAGCCAAGAGGTCAGAGCCAGGGGTAGTGGGCTTTACAATGAGCAGTTCTTC. Translated, it gives CASSQEVRARGSGLYNEQFF.

The genes are TRBV9 and TRBJ2-3, with TRBD1 matching 8 bases. The trim removed 4 bases at V and 5 bases at J, leaving 3 bases unmatched. This CDR3 has 13 residues. Germline CDR1 and CDR2: SGDLS and YYNGEE. The CDR3, as DNA: TGTGCCAGCAGCCTGACAGGGGTAGATACGCAGTATTTT. It encodes CASSLTGVDTQYF.

This clone was seen a single time. The chain couples TRBV6-1 to TRBJ2-7; 9 bases fit TRBD1. The CDR3 has 16 amino acids. Germline values: CDR1 MNHNS, CDR2 SASEGT. Trimming removed 3 bases from V and 7 bases from J; junction bases left unmatched: 13. In DNA, the CDR3 is TGTGCCAGCAGTGACGCCTCCGGGACAGGGAACGAGGAGCAGTACTTC. Translating it yields CASSDASGTGNEEQYF.

The J gene is TRBJ2-3, the V gene TRBV5-1; 14 nucleotides match TRBD2. Germline V lookup: CDR1 SGHRS, CDR2 YFSETQ. The CDR3 is made up of 17 amino acids. J gave up 4 bases and V 0 bases, and 4 bases lay outside the gene matches. CDR3 amino acids: CASSLGLAGGRSDTQYF. The CDR3 coding sequence is TGCGCCAGCAGCTTGGGACTAGCGGGGGGGCGTTCAGATACGCAGTATTTT.

A single count supports this clone. J is TRBJ1-1 and V is TRBV4-1; 9 bases are a match to TRBD1. Per germline, CDR1 MGHRA and CDR2 YSYEKL. V shed 4 bases and J 4 bases; nucleotides not matched to a gene: 13. The CDR3 contains 17 residues. DNA for the CDR3: TGCGCCAGCAGCCTCCTTACGTTCGGGACAGGGCGCACTGAAGCTTTCTTT. Amino acids: CASSLLTFGTGRTEAFF.

The count of this clone is one. Sequence at one end of the junction differs from germline and may be a read error. The genes are TRBV9 and TRBJ2-2; 7 bases fit TRBD2. The CDR3 consists of 13 residues. Looked up from germline, CDR1 is SGDLS and CDR2 is YYNGEE. This chain's CDR3 is CASTGGATGELFF. CDR3 DNA sequence: TGTGCTAGCACGGGAGGTGCGACCGGGGAGCTGTTTTTT.

This chain uses TRBV10-3 with TRBJ1-4; D is perhaps TRBD1 (6 bases). Germline CDR1 is ENHRY and CDR2 is SYGVKD. V gave up 0 bases and J gave up 6 bases, with 11 bases separating them. The CDR3 loop spans 15 amino acids. The CDR3 sequence: CAISESWTADEKLFF. The CDR3 DNA is TGTGCCATCAGTGAGTCTTGGACAGCGGATGAAAAACTGTTTTTT.

This clone was detected a few times. The V call is TRBV6-5, the J call TRBJ1-6; D call uncertain. Trimming pared 8 bases from V and 7 bases from J, leaving 15 bases between. The CDR3 length is 14 residues. Germline V gene data show CDR1 as MNHEY and CDR2 as SVGAGI. In DNA, the CDR3 is TGTGCCAGCTGCTGGACGGACTGGAATTCACCCCTCCACTTT. Protein product: CASCWTDWNSPLHF.

The chain has TRBV11-2 and TRBJ2-7; D remains unclear. CDR1 is SGHAT and CDR2 is FQNNGV in the germline V gene. V lost 3 bases and J 6 bases, leaving 6 bases between the germline ends. The CDR3 totals 11 residues. CDR3: CASSFGGEQYF. The CDR3 DNA follows: TGTGCCAGCAGCTTCGGTGGCGAGCAGTACTTC.

The J gene is TRBJ2-7, the V gene TRBV7-2; 7 nucleotides match TRBD2. Germline V gives CDR1 SGHTA, CDR2 FQGNSA. The CDR3 extends over 15 amino acids. The V segment lost 4 bases and the J segment 2 bases; nucleotides outside the gene matches: 8. The CDR3 DNA reads as TGTGCCAGCAGCTCTCGGGGGGATTCAACCTACGAGCAGTACTTC. Residues: CASSSRGDSTYEQYF. Full variable domain (outside the CDR3, taken from reference TRBV7-2 and TRBJ2-7): GAGVSQSPSNKVTEKGKDVELRCDPISGHTALYWYRQSLGQGLEFLIYFQGNSAPDKSGLPSDRFSAERTGGSVSTLTIQRTQQEDSAVYLCASSSRGDSTYEQYFGPGTRLTVT.

The J gene is TRBJ2-1, the V gene TRBV6-4; D not resolved. Trimming stripped 2 bases from V and 2 bases from J, with 4 bases between. CDR3 length: 13 amino acids. In germline, CDR1 is MRHNA, CDR2 SNTAGT. CDR3 DNA sequence: TGTGCCAGCAGTGACGAGGCCTACAATGAGCAGTTCTTC. Translation gives CASSDEAYNEQFF.

The chain has TRBV29-1 and TRBJ2-3, with a possible D match to TRBD2 (6 bases). CDR1 is SQVTM and CDR2 is ANQGSEA in the germline V gene. The V end was cut by 6 bases, the J end by 5 bases, with 12 bases between. CDR3 size: 12 residues. CDR3 nucleotides: TGCAGCGTCGAACCCGGGAGAGATACGCAGTATTTT. It is translated as CSVEPGRDTQYF.

The chain couples TRBV5-6 to TRBJ2-7, with TRBD1 identical over 7 bases. Trimming removed 0 bases from V and 3 bases from J; junction bases left unmatched: 6. Germline CDR1 is SGHDT and CDR2 is YYEEEE. This CDR3 is 15 amino acids long. CDR3 bases: TGTGCCAGCAGCTTGGGGCAGACAGGGCGCTACGAGCAGTACTTC. Amino acids: CASSLGQTGRYEQYF.

This clone was counted once. This sequence joins TRBV6-1 and TRBJ1-2; TRBD1 aligns across 7 bases. The CDR3 runs 14 residues. With 3 bases clipped from V and 4 bases from J, the junction kept 5 bases outside the gene matches. CDR1 is MNHNS, CDR2 SASEGT, per germline. The CDR3 DNA follows: TGTGCCAGCAGTGAGGGGACAGCCGTCTATGGCTACACCTTC. It is translated as CASSEGTAVYGYTF.

The rearrangement uses TRBV7-2 and TRBJ1-4; D perhaps matches TRBD1 (5 bases). Germline CDR1 SGHTA, CDR2 FQGNSA. The CDR3 totals 14 residues. Trimming removed 5 bases from V and 11 bases from J, with 18 bases in between. The CDR3 is CASSPAAGGGKLFF. DNA of the CDR3: TGTGCCAGCAGCCCCGCTGCTGGGGGGGGGAAACTGTTTTTT.

The chain links TRBV18 to TRBJ2-7; tentative D call: TRBD1 (5 bases). Trimming removed 7 bases at V and 2 bases at J, with 15 bases between. This CDR3 comprises 14 residues. Germline CDR1 is KGHSH and CDR2 is LQKENI. In DNA, the CDR3 is TGTGCCAGCTTCAGGGAAAAAGGGGCCTACGAGCAGTACTTC. Its translation: CASFREKGAYEQYF.

CDR3 DNA sequence: TGTGCCAGCAGTACTGGGACAATCACCAAAAACATTCAGTACTTC. Amino acids: CASSTGTITKNIQYF. The chain links TRBV6-5 to TRBJ2-4; the D gene is possibly TRBD1 (6 bases). V lost 5 bases and J lost 2, with 13 bases in between. The length of the CDR3 is 15 residues. From germline, CDR1 is MNHEY and CDR2 SVGAGI.

The J gene is TRBJ1-2, the V gene TRBV28; D gene uncertain. With 5 bases removed from V and 1 base from J, the gap between germline ends came to 11 bases. CDR1 is MDHEN and CDR2 is SYDVKM in the germline V gene. This CDR3 spans 14 amino acids. The CDR3 is CASSRQVSNYGYTF. The CDR3 DNA sequence: TGTGCCAGCAGTAGACAAGTCAGTAACTATGGCTACACCTTC.

This clone was observed once. V usage is TRBV7-9 and J usage is TRBJ2-3, with TRBD2 matching over 16 bases. The CDR3 has 19 amino acids. Germline V gene lookup returns CDR1 SEHNR and CDR2 FQNEAQ (reference sequence). J was trimmed by 0 bases and V by 5 bases; bases with no gene match: 8. The CDR3 loop reads CASSPGLAGGTTSTDTQYF. DNA of the CDR3: TGTGCCAGCAGCCCGGGACTAGCGGGGGGGACCACTAGCACAGATACGCAGTATTTT.

This chain uses TRBV9 with TRBJ1-2, with 9 nucleotides matching TRBD1. The germline V gene has CDR1 SGDLS and CDR2 YYNGEE. J lost 5 bases, V lost 4 bases, and 9 bases had no gene match. The CDR3 covers 15 residues. The CDR3 DNA follows: TGTGCCAGCAGCTCCCCTGGGGGGACAGGGTATGGCTACACCTTC. Protein: CASSSPGGTGYGYTF. Supplemented by reference TRBV9 and TRBJ1-2, the full variable domain reads DSGVTQTPKHLITATGQRVTLRCSPRSGDLSVYWYQQSLDQGLQFLIQYYNGEERAKGNILERFSAQQFPDLHSELNLSSLELGDSALYFCASSSPGGTGYGYTFGSGTRLTVV.

This clone is a singleton in its sample. J is TRBJ2-5 and V is TRBV19; TRBD1 matches at 7 bases. V lost 7 bases, J lost 4 bases, and 9 bases stayed unmatched. The CDR3 sequence is 14 residues long. Looked up from germline, CDR1 is LNHDA and CDR2 is SQIVND (reference sequence). DNA for the CDR3: TGTGCCAGTACCCCAAGGGGGCGGTCAGAGACCCAGTACTTC. Translating it yields CASTPRGRSETQYF.

The count of this clone is one. The CDR3 sequence is CASARDRAYEQYF. Here the CDR3 DNA reads TGTGCCAGCGCTCGGGACAGGGCCTACGAGCAGTACTTC. The chain couples TRBV7-9 to TRBJ2-7, with 9 bases fitting TRBD1. With V trimmed by 8 bases and J by 2 bases, 4 bases remained unmatched. This CDR3 is 13 amino acids long. CDR1 SEHNR and CDR2 FQNEAQ come from the germline V gene (reference sequence).

The gene calls are TRBV5-1 and TRBJ1-2, with 7 bases that match TRBD1. This CDR3 is 12 amino acids long. J gave up 5 bases and V 4 bases, and 2 bases lay outside the gene matches. Germline lookup yields CDR1 SGHRS and CDR2 YFSETQ. CDR3 amino acids: CASSGTDYGYTF. The DNA of the CDR3 is TGCGCCAGCAGCGGGACAGATTATGGCTACACCTTC.

The chain employs TRBV28 and TRBJ2-7; D is undetermined. The CDR3 runs 15 residues. The V end was cut by 6 bases, the J end by 0 bases, with 15 bases between. Germline values: CDR1 MDHEN, CDR2 SYDVKM. CDR3: CASSLTSASSYEQYF. Written as DNA, the CDR3 is TGTGCCAGCAGCTTGACTTCCGCCAGCTCCTACGAGCAGTACTTC.

The chain recombines TRBV27 with TRBJ2-3; 12 positions match TRBD2. J gave up 2 bases and V 3 bases, and 9 bases lay outside the gene matches. The V gene's germline CDR1 is MNHEY and CDR2 SMNVEV (reference sequence). The CDR3 totals 18 residues. This CDR3 reads CASSFVWTSGVYTDTQYF. In DNA, the CDR3 is TGTGCCAGCAGTTTTGTTTGGACTAGCGGGGTATACACAGATACGCAGTATTTT.

The chain joins TRBV11-2 to TRBJ2-5; D gene ambiguous. The germline V gene encodes CDR1 SGHAT and CDR2 FQNNGV. The CDR3 has 13 amino acids. V gave up 5 bases and J gave up 5 bases, with 12 bases separating them. CDR3 in amino acids: CASSRLPIETQYF. In nucleotides, the CDR3 is TGTGCCAGCAGCCGACTCCCCATTGAGACCCAGTACTTC.

This rearrangement joins TRBV18 to TRBJ1-1; D perhaps matches TRBD1 (5 bases). Germline V gene sequence: CDR1 KGHSH, CDR2 LQKENI. V was pared by 3 bases and J by 11 bases, with 19 bases between. This CDR3 is 14 amino acids long. This CDR3 reads CASSPQGFTDEAFF. CDR3 nucleotides: TGTGCCAGCTCACCTCAGGGATTTACTGATGAGGCTTTCTTT.

This clone was counted between two and nine times. The genes are TRBV27 and TRBJ2-7; 10 nucleotides agree with TRBD1. Germline loops: CDR1 MNHEY, CDR2 SMNVEV (reference sequence). This CDR3 is 15 amino acids long. V lost 3 bases to trimming and J lost 5 bases; unmatched junction nucleotides: 7. CDR3 sequence: CASSFGRQGADEQYF. CDR3 nucleotides: TGTGCCAGCAGTTTTGGCCGACAGGGGGCCGACGAGCAGTACTTC.

The V and J genes are TRBV4-3 and TRBJ2-7, with D possibly TRBD2 on 6 matching bases. CDR1 is LGHNA and CDR2 is YSLEER in the germline V gene. V was trimmed by 1 base and J by 0 bases, leaving 7 bases between them. This CDR3 has 14 amino acids. As DNA, the CDR3 is TGCGCCAGCAGCCAAGGGGAGGCCTCCTACGAGCAGTACTTC. Its translation is CASSQGEASYEQYF.